Included here is one T cell receptor (beta chain) sequence, with context. This receptor's antigen is unknown. Libraries were built with 5' RACE. The input for every TCR library was approximately 3,500 ng of total RNA. For each sample, cDNA synthesis with SMARTScribe reverse transcriptase was split into eight separate reactions. During cDNA synthesis, template switching introduced unique molecular identifiers that contained a 6-nucleotide sample barcode. Amplification of TCRalpha and TCRbeta cDNA involved two nested PCRs of 16 and 9 cycles, and each PCR was followed by bead purification. Before amplification, the cDNA was both treated with uracil DNA-glycosylase and purified with the QIAquick PCR purification kit. The second PCR was the step at which Illumina TruSeq-compatible adapters and sample-specific barcodes were added. Library quality and concentration were checked on TapeStation and Qubit, and libraries were pooled at about 4.9 ng each. Sequencing of the pooled libraries was done on an Illumina HiSeq2500 single-index Rapid Run using custom sequencing primers and 2 x 100 bp reads. Per the original workflow: MiGEC version 1.2.6 was used for UMI-based consensus assembly, which corrected PCR and sequencing errors. V(D)J alignment, clonotype assembly and CDR3 extraction were performed with MiXCR version 2.1.1. Normalisation of gene usage, clonotype sharing and MAIT/NKT TCR abundance was achieved by analysing the top 1000, 10 000 and 20 000 clonotypes per sample. Diversity was computed as the inverse Simpson index with the vegan R package after downsampling to 27 000 UMIs. Paired Mann-Whitney U tests on discordant twin pairs were used, with Benjamini-Hochberg multiple-testing correction. One entry per CDR3 protein sequence results from the TCRdb reprocessing of the reads, with DNA left out. The V and J calls here are based on TCRdb, not the publication. For this sample, the table gives some 210,000 distinct CDR3 sequences. The top ten clonotypes cover around 1.5% of the sample.

These data originate in a study of monozygotic twins with inflammatory bowel disease (dated by TCRdb to about 2019). A note on the overall study: The complete study included about 30 monozygotic twin pairs: 19 IBD-discordant Danish pairs and nine German pairs, of which four were IBD-concordant and five were IBD-discordant. The search for disease-associated traits relied mainly on comparing IBD patients with their genetically identical healthy co-twins within discordant pairs. Each individual had, on average, about 151 000 unique TCRalpha sequences and 181 000 unique TCRbeta sequences available for analysis.

From each donor, an approximately 2.5 ml peripheral blood sample was collected into PAXgene tubes and stored at -80 degrees C. Without T cell sorting, total RNA was isolated from whole blood using the PAXgene blood miRNA kit on an automated QIAcube. Peripheral blood from monozygotic twin pairs, either concordant or discordant for inflammatory bowel disease, underwent deep TCRalpha and TCRbeta repertoire profiling that used unique molecular barcoding. Smoking habits were recorded for all twin pairs, with individuals classified as current, former or never smokers. The research as a whole found: Differing immunosuppressive treatments among patients may have added background noise and inter-individual variability to the repertoires. IBD patients had lower TCRbeta repertoire diversity, measured by the inverse Simpson index, than their healthy co-twins. Repertoire similarity did not differ between concordant and discordant twins, possibly due to limited statistical power. Distinction between different T cell subtypes could not be achieved in the analysis. Compared with healthy twins, IBD patients shared fewer clonotypes with other individuals, and the difference was most pronounced in patients with signs of disease activity. The results gave no support for a single strong signal or clonotype linked to IBD.

The sequence came from a human donor with ulcerative colitis or Crohn's disease, or a healthy co-twin of an affected twin (not recorded which). The sequenced sample consisted of blood.

The encoded CDR3 is CATSRDWTSSYNEQFF. The V gene is TRBV15 and the J gene is TRBJ2-1; without DNA, the TCRdb call of TRBD1 cannot be checked. Reading the germline V gene (reference sequence) gives CDR1 LNHNV and CDR2 YYDKDF. The CDR3 spans 16 residues, from the cysteine through the phenylalanine. No DNA is recorded.